This TCR beta chain originates from a study of blood T cell repertoires in COVID-19. Within the 2 weeks before study entry, each person in the exposed group met a COVID-19 case. The CDR3 runs to 13 residues. V dropped 1 base and J dropped 5 bases, with 8 bases sitting between them. Looked up from germline, CDR1 is LGHNT and CDR2 is FRNRAP. TCRdb's table, derived via immunoSEQ multiplex PCR, lists solely in-frame clones and lacks some. This table has fewer than 350,000 clones, 80% to 95% appearing once. The sequenced sample consisted of PBMCs or T cells enriched from blood (not recorded which). The rearrangement links TRBV12-5 to TRBJ2-5; a weak D match, TRBD1 (5 bases). This sequence originates from a middle-aged man who had been exposed to COVID-19. CDR3 DNA: TGTGCTAGTGGTTTGGCCCCAGGGGAGACCCAGTACTTC. Translation gives CASGLAPGETQYF.